This TCR beta chain was sequenced in a study of vaccination effects on CD4 cells after COVID-19 (dated by TCRdb to between 2021 and 2024). About the study as a whole: Post-vaccine samples across the study were collected a median of 72 days after the second dose, with a range of 14 to 241. In both COVID-19 convalescent patients and infection-naive vaccine recipients, the study compared SARS-CoV-2 spike-specific CD4+ TCR repertoires from before mRNA vaccination with those from after it. The full study included some 10 COVID-19 convalescent patients and several SARS-CoV-2-naive healthy vaccine recipients. The Oncomine TCR Beta short-read assay on an Illumina iSeq 100 was used to sequence cultures from other donors in the study. The investigation overall reported the following: Among healthy vaccine recipients, nearly all vaccine-induced clones were SARS-CoV-2 mono-reactive, and just 1 of 255 was cross-reactive with common cold coronaviruses. Clones induced by infection and clones induced by vaccination both contracted markedly at late timepoints after vaccination, which fits with T cell responses waning over time. The study was limited by a small number of convalescent patients and lacked early post-infection timepoints.

The protocol used for the library was the immunoSEQ multiplex PCR assay. DNA from the cultured, isolated CD4+ T cells was subjected to TCR beta CDR3 sequencing. The published analysis was carried out like this. Non-productive TCR sequences were removed, reads were trimmed to the CDR3 region, and CDR3s of at least 7 amino acids were retained. Antigen-specific clonotypes were identified using the MANAFEST web app by comparison of expansion in peptide wells against reference cultures. To count as positive, a clone had to show expansion at FDR<0.05 compared with the reference and with all other wells, an odds ratio above 5, and a frequency above 0.1% in two replicate wells. A clonotype was defined as cross-reactive if the clonotype was significantly expanded both in SARS-CoV-2 spike wells and in at least one common cold coronavirus spike condition. Using the stringdist R package, CDR3 similarity was measured by Levenshtein distance, and unrooted trees were constructed with ape in R 3.6.1. In its TCRdb copy, this immuneACCESS table keeps in-frame sequences only and misses some clones. Where compared with another copy, unresolved V genes explain less than half of these, and the others have no known cause. The DNA gave D and trimming, while V, J and clone size come from that table. The sample table shows fewer than 40,000 clones, and approximately 84% are seen once. The ten largest clones represent roughly 2.1% of the sample.

This clone has a single count. Its cognate antigen has yet to be identified. Nothing much larger sits one base from this clone, and base qualities are not available. The ViraFEST assay stimulated PBMC with viral peptide pools and then used TCR sequencing to identify antigen-specific CD4+ T cell clonotypes by expansion. After around eleven days of culture, CD4+ T cells were isolated with the EasySep CD4+ T cell isolation kit. Participants received two doses of either the BNT162b2 or the mRNA-1273 mRNA SARS-CoV-2 vaccine. Negative nucleocapsid antibody results before and after vaccination confirmed that the healthy vaccine recipients had no prior SARS-CoV-2 infection. Each well held two million PBMC cultured in IMDM containing roughly 5.1% human AB serum, approximately 10 IU/ml IL-2 and gentamicin, along with around 11 ug/ml peptides. Half of the culture medium was replaced with fresh IL-2-containing medium on days 3 and 7. Unless noted otherwise, every peptide stimulation condition was grown in triplicate wells. PBMC were separated from whole blood using Ficoll-Paque Plus gradient centrifugation and were then either cryopreserved at -140C or used fresh. The spike proteins of SARS-CoV-2 and of the common cold coronaviruses HCoV-NL63, HCoV-OC43 and HCoV-229E were spanned by overlapping peptide pools. The QIAamp micro DNA kit was used to extract genomic DNA from the cultured CD4+ T cells.

Trimming at the junction amounts to 4 bases on V and 0 bases on J, and the germline ends lie 10 bases apart. The germline V gene (reference sequence) yields LGHDT for CDR1 and YNNKEL for CDR2. Its CDR3 holds 15 amino acids, cysteine through phenylalanine. Of the read, only the CDR3 DNA is kept; its 45 bases are in frame from base 1. The sequenced sample was CD4+ T cells from PBMCs cultured with HCoV-NL63 spike peptides, obtained after COVID-19 vaccination. In light of the paper, this sample's cell subset or site label describes: HCoV-NL63 spike overlapping peptide pool stimulation. The V and J genes are TRBV3-1 (or the pseudogene TRBV3-2) and TRBJ1-5; the D gene is unclear. The TCR originated in a human donor who received a COVID-19 vaccine. Some clones in this sample may be carry-over from other donors' samples. CDR3 loop: CASSPGVYSNQPQHF. Here is the DNA: TGTGCCAGCAGCCCCGGTGTATATAGCAATCAGCCCCAGCATTTT.